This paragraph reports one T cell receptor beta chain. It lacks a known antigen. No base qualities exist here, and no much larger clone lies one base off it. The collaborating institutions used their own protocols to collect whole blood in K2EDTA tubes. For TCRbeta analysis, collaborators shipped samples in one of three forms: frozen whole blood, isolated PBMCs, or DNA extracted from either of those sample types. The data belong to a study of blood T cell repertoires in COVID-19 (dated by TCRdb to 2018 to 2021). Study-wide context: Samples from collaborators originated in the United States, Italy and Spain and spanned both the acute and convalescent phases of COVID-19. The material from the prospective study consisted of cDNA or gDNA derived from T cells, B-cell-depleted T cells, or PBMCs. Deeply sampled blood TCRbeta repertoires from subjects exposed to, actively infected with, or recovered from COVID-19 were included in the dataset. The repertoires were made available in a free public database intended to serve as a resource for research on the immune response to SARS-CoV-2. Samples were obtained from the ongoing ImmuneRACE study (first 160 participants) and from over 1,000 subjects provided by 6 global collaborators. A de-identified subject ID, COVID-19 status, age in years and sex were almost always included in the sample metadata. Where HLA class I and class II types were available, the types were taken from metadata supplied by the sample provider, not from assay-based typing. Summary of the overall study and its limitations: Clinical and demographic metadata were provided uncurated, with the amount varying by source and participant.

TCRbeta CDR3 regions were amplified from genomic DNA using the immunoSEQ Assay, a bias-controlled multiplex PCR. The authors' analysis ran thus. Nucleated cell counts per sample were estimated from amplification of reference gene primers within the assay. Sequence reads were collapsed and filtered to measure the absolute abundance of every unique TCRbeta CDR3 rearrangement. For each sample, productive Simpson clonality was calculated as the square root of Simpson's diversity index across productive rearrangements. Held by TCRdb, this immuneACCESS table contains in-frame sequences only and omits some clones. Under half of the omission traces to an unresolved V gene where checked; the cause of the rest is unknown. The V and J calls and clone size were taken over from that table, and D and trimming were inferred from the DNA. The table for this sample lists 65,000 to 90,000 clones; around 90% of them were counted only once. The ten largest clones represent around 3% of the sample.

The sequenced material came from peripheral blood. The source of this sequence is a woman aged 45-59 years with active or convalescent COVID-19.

The sequenced DNA: TGTGCCAGCAGCTTTGGAGCGGGGGCGGGAAACACTGAAGCTTTCTTT. Its translation is CASSFGAGAGNTEAFF. The chain joins TRBV5-5 to TRBJ1-1; a weak D assignment points to TRBD1 (6 bases agree). V and J are truncated by 2 bases and 2 bases respectively, leaving an intervening sequence of 16 bases. The CDR3 goes from the cysteine to the phenylalanine over 16 residues. Only the CDR3 region is kept as DNA, spanning 48 bases read in frame from base 1. The germline V gene encodes CDR1 SGHKS and CDR2 YYEKEE (reference sequence).